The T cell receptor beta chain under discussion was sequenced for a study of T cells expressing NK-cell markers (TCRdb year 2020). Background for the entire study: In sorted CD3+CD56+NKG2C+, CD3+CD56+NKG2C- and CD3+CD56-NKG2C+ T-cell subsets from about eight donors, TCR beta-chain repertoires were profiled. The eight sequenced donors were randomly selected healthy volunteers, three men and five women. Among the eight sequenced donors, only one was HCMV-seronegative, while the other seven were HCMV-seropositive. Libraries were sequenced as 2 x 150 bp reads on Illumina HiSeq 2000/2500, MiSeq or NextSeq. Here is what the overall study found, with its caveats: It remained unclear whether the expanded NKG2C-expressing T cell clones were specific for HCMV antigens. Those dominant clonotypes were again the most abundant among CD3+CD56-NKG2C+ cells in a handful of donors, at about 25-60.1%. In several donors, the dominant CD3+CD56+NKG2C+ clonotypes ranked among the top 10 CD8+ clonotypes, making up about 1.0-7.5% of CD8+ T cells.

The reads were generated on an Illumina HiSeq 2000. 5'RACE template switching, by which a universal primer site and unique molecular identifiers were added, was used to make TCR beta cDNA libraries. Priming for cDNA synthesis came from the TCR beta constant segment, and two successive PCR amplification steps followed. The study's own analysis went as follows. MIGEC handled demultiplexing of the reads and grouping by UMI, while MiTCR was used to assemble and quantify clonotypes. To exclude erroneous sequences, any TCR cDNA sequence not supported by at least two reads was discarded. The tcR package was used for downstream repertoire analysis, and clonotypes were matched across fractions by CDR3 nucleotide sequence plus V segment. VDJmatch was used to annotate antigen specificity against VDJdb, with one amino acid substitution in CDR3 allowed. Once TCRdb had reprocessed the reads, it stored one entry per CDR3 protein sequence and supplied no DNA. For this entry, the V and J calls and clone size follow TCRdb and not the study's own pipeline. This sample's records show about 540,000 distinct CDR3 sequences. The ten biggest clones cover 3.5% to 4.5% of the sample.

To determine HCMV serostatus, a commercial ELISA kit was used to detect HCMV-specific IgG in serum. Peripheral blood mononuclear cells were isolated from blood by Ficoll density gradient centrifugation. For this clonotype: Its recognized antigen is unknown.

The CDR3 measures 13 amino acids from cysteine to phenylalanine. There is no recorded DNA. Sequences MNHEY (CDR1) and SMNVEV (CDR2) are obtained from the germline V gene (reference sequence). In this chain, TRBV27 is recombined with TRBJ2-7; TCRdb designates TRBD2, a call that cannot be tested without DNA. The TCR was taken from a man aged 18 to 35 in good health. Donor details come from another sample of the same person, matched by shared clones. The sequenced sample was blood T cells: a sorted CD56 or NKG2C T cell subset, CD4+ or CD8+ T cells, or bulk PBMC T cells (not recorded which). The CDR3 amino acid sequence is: CASHAIGQYEQYF.